The 29 T cell receptor beta chains below were found in one sample sequenced in a study of blood T cell repertoires in COVID-19. TCRdb keeps only in-frame clones here, not all; method: immunoSEQ multiplex PCR. The data contain some 50,000 clones, more than 65% of them singletons. Sample: peripheral blood. Source of these receptors: a woman aged 70 to 79 with acute or convalescent COVID-19.

The chain recombines TRBV5-6 with TRBJ1-3; possibly TRBD1 for D (6 bases). The CDR3 has 14 amino acids. V lost 4 bases and J lost 6, with 14 bases in between. CDR1 and CDR2 (germline): SGHDT, YYEEEE. This CDR3 is CASSATWGQNTIYF. CDR3 sequence (DNA): TGTGCCAGCAGCGCGACATGGGGACAAAACACCATATATTTT. Drawing the rest from reference TRBV5-6 and TRBJ1-3, the complete variable domain is DAGVTQSPTHLIKTRGQQVTLRCSPKSGHDTVSWYQQALGQGPQFIFQYYEEEERQRGNFPDRFSGHQFPNYSSELNVNALLLGDSALYLCASSATWGQNTIYFGEGSWLTVV.

This rearrangement joins TRBV4-1 to TRBJ1-1, with 12 bases that match TRBD1. The germline gives CDR1 MGHRA, CDR2 YSYEKL. With 3 bases clipped from V and 5 bases from J, the junction kept 13 bases outside the gene matches. The CDR3 has 18 amino acids. CDR3 coding DNA: TGCGCCAGCAGCCATATCGGGGACAGGGGGCGAACGAGGACTGAAGCTTTCTTT. This translates into CASSHIGDRGRTRTEAFF.

This chain uses TRBV5-1 with TRBJ2-7, with TRBD1 matching over 7 bases. Germline V CDR1 and CDR2: SGHRS, YFSETQ. The CDR3 runs 16 residues. Unmatched junction bases numbered 7, after V lost 0 bases and J lost 1 base. As DNA, the CDR3 is TGCGCCAGCAGCTTGGAGGGGGCAGGTAATTCCTACGAGCAGTACTTC. Residues: CASSLEGAGNSYEQYF.

V and J are TRBV18 and TRBJ2-1; 12 bases map to TRBD2. Trimming removed 2 bases from V and 3 bases from J; junction bases left unmatched: 2. The germline V gene has CDR1 KGHSH and CDR2 LQKENI. This CDR3 spans 16 amino acids. The CDR3 loop reads CASSPTTSGGYNEQFF. The CDR3 nucleotides are TGTGCCAGCTCACCAACGACTAGCGGGGGCTACAATGAGCAGTTCTTC.

This clone was recorded a few times. The rearrangement uses TRBV10-2 and TRBJ1-1; 10 positions agree with TRBD1. The V gene's germline CDR1 is WSHSY and CDR2 SAAADI. V shed 6 bases and J 1 base; nucleotides not matched to a gene: 11. The CDR3 covers 17 residues. The CDR3 DNA sequence: TGCGCCAGCAGGGGGACAGGGGTTTTAAGGGGGAACACTGAAGCTTTCTTT. Translation: CASRGTGVLRGNTEAFF.

The chain combines TRBV10-3 with TRBJ2-7; 10 bases are a match to TRBD2. CDR1 is ENHRY and CDR2 is SYGVKD in the germline V gene. The CDR3 loop spans 15 amino acids. The J segment lost 0 bases and the V segment lost 4 bases, leaving 3 bases of the junction unmatched. CDR3 in DNA: TGTGCCATCAGTGGGACTAGCGGAGCCTCCTACGAGCAGTACTTC. This translates into CAISGTSGASYEQYF.

J is TRBJ1-1 and V is TRBV10-3; D not resolved. The germline gives CDR1 ENHRY, CDR2 SYGVKD. The CDR3 length is 14 residues. The germline V and J ends were trimmed by 3 bases and 0 bases, with 8 bases remaining between them. The CDR3 protein is CAISDLAMNTEAFF. The CDR3 DNA reads TGTGCCATCAGTGATTTAGCTATGAACACTGAAGCTTTCTTT.

V is TRBV9 and J is TRBJ2-5, with D hard to call. The CDR3 is 15 amino acids. The germline gives CDR1 SGDLS, CDR2 YYNGEE. V was pared by 0 bases and J by 5 bases, with 14 bases between. The CDR3 reads CASSVGSIPGETQYF. CDR3 in DNA: TGTGCCAGCAGCGTAGGTAGTATCCCCGGGGAGACCCAGTACTTC.

The CDR3 nucleotides read TGTGCCAGCAGCGACCTCAGGGGCAACTATGGCTACACCTTC. Its translation is CASSDLRGNYGYTF. The chain has TRBV2 and TRBJ1-2; tentatively, D is TRBD1 (6 bases). The CDR3 spans 14 residues. With 6 bases removed from V and 2 bases from J, the gap between germline ends came to 13 bases. The germline V gene encodes CDR1 SNHLY and CDR2 FYNNEI. Combining the CDR3 with reference TRBV2 and TRBJ1-2 gives the whole variable domain EPEVTQTPSHQVTQMGQEVILRCVPISNHLYFYWYRQILGQKVEFLVSFYNNEISEKSEIFDDQFSVERPDGSNFTLKIRSTKLEDSAMYFCASSDLRGNYGYTFGSGTRLTVV.

V usage is TRBV5-8 and J usage is TRBJ2-7, with 7 bases that match TRBD2. V was clipped by 5 bases and J by 3 bases; unmatched bases: 11. Germline V gene lookup returns CDR1 SGHTS and CDR2 YDEGEE. The CDR3 is made up of 15 amino acids. DNA for the CDR3: TGTGCCAGCAGTTATGGGAGGGTAGGGAGCTACGAGCAGTACTTC. Translated, it gives CASSYGRVGSYEQYF.

About this clone itself: Compared with germline, one end of the junction differs, possibly owing to a read error. The sample has other DNA sequences that encode this CDR3 too. The chain links TRBV10-3 to TRBJ2-7; 11 bases fit TRBD1. The germline V gene encodes CDR1 ENHRY and CDR2 SYGVKD. The length of the CDR3 is 14 residues. The CDR3 protein is CAISPGTGGYEQYF. CDR3 DNA: TGTGCCATCAGCCCCGGGACAGGGGGGTACGAGCAGTATTTC.

This clone is a singleton in its sample. The chain has TRBV19 and TRBJ2-1; D remains ambiguous. V lost 3 bases and J 1 base, leaving 13 bases between the germline ends. The CDR3 sequence is 16 residues long. The germline gives CDR1 LNHDA, CDR2 SQIVND (reference sequence). The CDR3 DNA is TGTGCCAGTAGTATCTTAGACCCGAGGTCCTACAATGAGCAGTTCTTC. Translating gives CASSILDPRSYNEQFF.

The chain employs TRBV19 and TRBJ2-6, with D tentatively TRBD1 (6 bases). V lost 4 bases and J 0 bases, leaving 13 bases between the germline ends. The CDR3 length is 17 residues. Germline V gene data show CDR1 as LNHDA and CDR2 as SQIVND (reference sequence). The DNA of the CDR3 is TGTGCCAGTAGTAAACAGGGATCCACCTCTGGGGCCAACGTCCTGACTTTC. Translated: CASSKQGSTSGANVLTF.

This sequence joins TRBV7-8 and TRBJ1-5; no clear D gene. Germline V gene sequence: CDR1 SGHVS, CDR2 FQNEAQ. Between the trimmed V and J ends, which lost 3 bases and 5 bases, there was a span of 11 bases. This CDR3 comprises 14 residues. CDR3 sequence: CASSFSQVDQPQHF. The CDR3 DNA sequence: TGTGCCAGCAGCTTTTCACAAGTGGATCAGCCCCAGCATTTT.

V gene TRBV7-9 combines with J gene TRBJ2-7, with TRBD2 matching 12 bases. The germline gives CDR1 SEHNR, CDR2 FQNEAQ (reference sequence). This CDR3 region has 16 residues. The J segment lost 1 base and the V segment lost 6 bases, leaving 7 bases of the junction unmatched. Written as DNA, the CDR3 is TGTGCCAGCAGTCATCCGACTAGCGGGGGATCCTACGAGCAGTACTTC. Protein sequence: CASSHPTSGGSYEQYF.

This chain connects TRBV11-3 to TRBJ2-5, with 7 bases matching TRBD1. V gave up 2 bases and J gave up 4 bases; unmatched junction bases: 7. The CDR3 has 15 amino acids. From germline, CDR1 is SGHNT and CDR2 YENEEA. In DNA, the CDR3 is TGTGCCAGCAGCTTACGCACAGGGGTCGGAGAGACCCAGTACTTC. Amino acids: CASSLRTGVGETQYF.

The chain couples TRBV3-1 (or the pseudogene TRBV3-2) to TRBJ1-5; 7 bases are a match to TRBD1. The V gene's germline CDR1 is LGHDT and CDR2 YNNKEL (reference sequence). V dropped 5 bases and J dropped 1; count of bases not matched to a gene: 5. The CDR3 contains 15 residues. The chain's CDR3 is CASSRGQQSNQPQHF. The DNA for the CDR3 is TGTGCCAGCAGCAGGGGACAGCAGAGCAATCAGCCCCAGCATTTT.

This rearrangement joins TRBV4-1 to TRBJ2-7; D call uncertain. Germline V gene data show CDR1 as MGHRA and CDR2 as YSYEKL. The CDR3 covers 14 residues. The V gene lost 2 bases and the J gene lost 0 bases, with 8 bases spanning the gap. Written as DNA, the CDR3 is TGCGCCAGCAGCCAACGGTCTCTCTCCTACGAGCAGTACTTC. This encodes CASSQRSLSYEQYF.

V usage is TRBV9 and J usage is TRBJ1-1; TRBD1 matches at 7 bases. The V segment lost 0 bases and the J segment 1 base; nucleotides outside the gene matches: 6. The CDR3 consists of 16 residues. Germline CDR1 and CDR2: SGDLS and YYNGEE. The CDR3 DNA sequence: TGTGCCAGCAGCGTAGAACAGGGGATGAGGAACACTGAAGCTTTCTTT. It codes for CASSVEQGMRNTEAFF.

The rearrangement links TRBV2 to TRBJ1-1; D remains unclear. Germline V gene data show CDR1 as SNHLY and CDR2 as FYNNEI. The CDR3 loop spans 13 amino acids. V gave up 3 bases and J gave up 5 bases, with 10 bases separating them. The CDR3 sequence: CASSEEEWTEAFF. DNA of the CDR3: TGTGCCAGCAGTGAGGAGGAGTGGACTGAAGCTTTCTTT.

The CDR3 protein is CASSYSDRLGTDTQYF. The CDR3 DNA reads as TGTGCCAGCAGTTACTCCGACAGGTTGGGCACAGATACGCAGTATTTT. The chain uses TRBV6-2 or TRBV6-3 and TRBJ2-3; possibly TRBD1 for D (6 bases). There are 16 residues in the CDR3. Trimming left V 0 bases short and J 1 base short, with 11 bases between. Germline CDR1 reads MNHEY; CDR2 reads SVGEGT.

The chain uses TRBV6-5 and TRBJ2-2; tentative D call: TRBD2 (5 bases). The CDR3 length is 15 residues. Germline V gives CDR1 MNHEY, CDR2 SVGAGI. Trimming left V 7 bases short and J 7 bases short, with 19 bases between. The CDR3 loop reads CASKPPASIGGELFF. The CDR3 DNA is TGTGCCAGCAAACCCCCGGCTAGCATCGGCGGGGAGCTGTTTTTT.

The V gene is TRBV7-9, the J gene TRBJ2-7, with TRBD1 matching over 10 bases. There are 15 residues in the CDR3. Losses at the gene ends were 5 bases for V and 2 bases for J; bases not matched to a gene: 6. In germline, CDR1 is SEHNR, CDR2 FQNEAQ (reference sequence). The DNA of the CDR3 is TGTGCCAGCAGCCCCCGGGGACAGGGGCCCTACGAGCAGTACTTC. Translating gives CASSPRGQGPYEQYF.

CDR3 sequence: CASNWREWETQYF. The DNA for the CDR3 is TGTGCCAGCAACTGGCGGGAGTGGGAGACCCAGTACTTC. This chain links TRBV7-8 with TRBJ2-5; 7 nucleotides align to TRBD2. V lost 7 bases to trimming and J lost 5 bases; unmatched junction nucleotides: 7. CDR1 is SGHVS, CDR2 FQNEAQ, per germline. CDR3 length: 13 residues.

The V gene is TRBV2, the J gene TRBJ1-1; D is uncertain. Trimming pared 7 bases from V and 4 bases from J, leaving 10 bases between. The CDR3 spans 12 residues. Germline lookup yields CDR1 SNHLY and CDR2 FYNNEI. The DNA for the CDR3 is TGTGCCAGCACTGTGGAGAGCACTGAAGCTTTCTTT. This gives the protein CASTVESTEAFF.

This clone was found once. This chain uses TRBV18 with TRBJ2-1, with 16 bases fitting TRBD2. From germline, CDR1 is KGHSH and CDR2 LQKENI. CDR3 size: 19 residues. J was trimmed by 1 base and V by 3 bases; bases with no gene match: 6. CDR3 DNA sequence: TGTGCCAGCTCACCGGGACTAGCGGGAGGGCGTAGATCCTACAATGAGCAGTTCTTC. This gives the protein CASSPGLAGGRRSYNEQFF.

CDR3 coding DNA: TGTGCCAGCAGTGGCGGGACAGGGGACGGCACTGAAGCTTTCTTT. Translating it yields CASSGGTGDGTEAFF. The chain links TRBV2 to TRBJ1-1; TRBD1 aligns across 10 bases. CDR3 length: 15 residues. From germline, CDR1 is SNHLY and CDR2 FYNNEI. J gave up 4 bases and V 4 bases, and 6 bases lay outside the gene matches.

This chain connects TRBV5-6 to TRBJ2-7, with TRBD2 matching 8 bases. This CDR3 is 14 amino acids long. Germline assignment: CDR1 SGHDT and CDR2 YYEEEE. V lost 2 bases to trimming and J lost 3 bases; unmatched junction nucleotides: 4. In nucleotides, the CDR3 is TGTGCCAGCAGCTTAAGCGGGAGTCGCTACGAGCAGTACTTC. Its protein product is CASSLSGSRYEQYF. The variable domain in full, completed from reference TRBV5-6 and TRBJ2-7, reads DAGVTQSPTHLIKTRGQQVTLRCSPKSGHDTVSWYQQALGQGPQFIFQYYEEEERQRGNFPDRFSGHQFPNYSSELNVNALLLGDSALYLCASSLSGSRYEQYFGPGTRLTVT.

The chain has TRBV19 and TRBJ2-2, with 10 bases lining up with TRBD2. The CDR3 sequence is 16 residues long. With 7 bases clipped from V and 2 bases from J, the junction kept 7 bases outside the gene matches. CDR1 LNHDA and CDR2 SQIVND come from the germline V gene (reference sequence). The CDR3 DNA follows: TGTGCCAGTACGGAACTAGCGGGGACTAACACCGGGGAGCTGTTTTTT. As protein: CASTELAGTNTGELFF.